The source of this T cell receptor (beta chain) is a study of T cells in Graves' hyperthyroidism and ophthalmopathy. Hyperthyroidism was newly diagnosed in patients aged 18 to 65 (duration under 2 months). This CDR3 has 16 amino acids. Germline loops: CDR1 SGHVS, CDR2 FQNEAQ. V was pared by 0 bases and J by 7 bases, with 6 bases of the junction left unmatched. This clonotype came up many times. No antigen is known for it. RNA transcripts were the template for amplifying TCR beta CDR3 regions. TCR CDR3 underwent first-round RT-PCR with the HTBI primer set. TCRdb re-called the multiplex PCR reads through MiXCR, storing one row per CDR3 protein. The table shows about 550,000 distinct CDR3 sequences, with around 20% occurring only once. General observations from the study: Ophthalmopathy was model-predicted a median around 6.7 months pre-onset. Most thyroid clonotypes that were expanded above 0.001 also turned up in blood.

The chain recombines TRBV7-8 with TRBJ2-1; 10 nucleotides line up with TRBD2. The sequenced material came from blood. This TCR derives from a man between 18 and 29 years old with Graves' hyperthyroidism. CDR3 region: CASSLAAAGGTNEQFF. The CDR3 DNA is TGTGCCAGCAGCTTAGCGGCAGCGGGGGGGACGAATGAGCAGTTCTTC.